This T cell receptor beta chain was obtained from a study of blood T cell repertoires in COVID-19. For the study at large: PBMCs, B-cell-depleted T cells, or T cells were the source of the cDNA or gDNA that made up the material.

The CDR3 sequence is 13 residues long. Trimming removed 3 bases at V and 6 bases at J, with 11 bases between. Germline V lookup: CDR1 SGHAT, CDR2 FQNNGV. This clone has just one count. In the original processing: Counts of nucleated cells, estimated from reference gene primer amplification, were obtained. TCRdb's copy holds only in-frame clones and misses some; the assay was immunoSEQ multiplex PCR. That table gives V, J and clone size, and the DNA gave D and trimming. Of about 190,000 clones detected, about nine tenths appear once; the ten largest clones hold around 7%. The sample was peripheral blood. The sequence was obtained from a man aged 35-49 years with acute or convalescent COVID-19. The rearrangement joins TRBV11-2 to TRBJ1-1; D gene uncertain. CDR3 loop: CASSLDWGAEAFF. In DNA form, the CDR3 reads TGTGCCAGCAGCTTGGACTGGGGAGCTGAAGCTTTCTTT.